This T cell receptor beta chain derives from a study of Ad26.COV2.S vaccination and SARS-CoV-2 variants. Study background: Among those in the COV1001 Ad26.COV2.S trial arm was the donor. In the study, Ad26.COV2.S was injected intramuscularly once, or twice 56 days apart.

Treatment in this sample: some 20 received Ad26.COV2.S at low or high dose, single or two shots; about 5 received placebo; per-sample allocation not given. After the first vaccine or placebo injection, samples were drawn on day 63. Here immunoSEQ multiplex PCR was the method, and the copy in TCRdb shows in-frame clones only, minus some. Of about 350,000 clones detected, about 88% appear once; the ten largest clones hold 5.5% to 7%. CDR3 length: 18 residues. Germline CDR1 SGHNT, CDR2 YYREEE (reference sequence). The germline V and J ends were trimmed by 0 bases and 0 bases, with 19 bases remaining between them.

The chain links TRBV5-4 to TRBJ2-7; D may be TRBD1 or TRBD2 (8 bases each). The source is a person between 18 and 60 years old who received the Ad26.COV2.S COVID-19 vaccine or a placebo. This specimen was peripheral blood, taken in a trial of Ad26.COV2.S vaccine versus placebo. The CDR3 here is CASSLAGTGLAPSYEQYF. The CDR3 coding sequence is TGTGCCAGCAGCTTGGCAGGGACAGGACTAGCTCCCTCCTACGAGCAGTACTTC.